This record looks at one TCR beta chain sequence and its context. The antigen remains undetermined. Here immunoSEQ multiplex PCR was the method, and the copy in TCRdb shows in-frame clones only, minus some. The table has around 28,000 clones, just under 80% seen once. Trimming cost V 4 bases and J 6 bases, with 12 bases left between them. This CDR3 comprises 13 residues. Germline V gene data show CDR1 as LNHDA and CDR2 as SQIVND (reference sequence). These data belong to a study of T cell responses to AZD1222 COVID-19 vaccine. Study-wide points: Possibly, clonal diversity was underestimated; donors were largely white British and included more females.

The gene calls are TRBV19 and TRBJ1-1; maybe TRBD1 (6 bases). The sequence was obtained from an adult in good health. The sample was peripheral blood, taken on day 0 of AZD1222 vaccination. The DNA of the CDR3 is TGTGCCAGTAGTAGTTACAGGGATTCTGAAGCTTTCTTT. This codes for CASSSYRDSEAFF. Full variable domain (outside the CDR3, taken from reference TRBV19 and TRBJ1-1): DGGITQSPKYLFRKEGQNVTLSCEQNLNHDAMYWYRQDPGQGLRLIYYSQIVNDFQKGDIAEGYSVSREKKESFPLTVTSAQKNPTAFYLCASSSYRDSEAFFGQGTRLTVV.